This is a list of T cell receptor beta chains from one sample in a study of blood T cell repertoires in COVID-19. The repertoire was sequenced with immunoSEQ multiplex PCR; TCRdb's copy has only in-frame clones and lacks some. Here the sample spans tens of thousands of clones, around 84% being singletons. The sequencing input was peripheral blood. Receptors were obtained from a man between 65 and 80 years old with active or convalescent COVID-19. Both conserved end residues are part of each CDR3.

CDR3 length,V gene,J gene,CDR3 protein
17,TRBV14,TRBJ2-3,CASSQVSFREGLGTQYF
15,TRBV3-1/TRBV3-2,TRBJ2-5,CASSQSGLAQETQYF
14,TRBV30,TRBJ1-1,CAWSVTGGNTEAFF
14,TRBV6-5,TRBJ2-5,CASTSGTLTETQYF
15,TRBV6-5,TRBJ1-2,CASSYSWDRGDGYTF
14,TRBV28,TRBJ1-5,CASSLRQGHQPQHF
14,TRBV4-2,TRBJ2-7,CASALDSSSYEQYF
17,TRBV6-1,TRBJ1-6,CASSEARGGASNSPLHF
11,TRBV27,TRBJ1-4,CASRYNEKLFF
16,TRBV7-3,TRBJ2-7,CASSFGIGLAVFEQYF
15,TRBV24-1,TRBJ1-1,CATSDSGGLNTEAFF
14,TRBV6-2/TRBV6-3,TRBJ2-7,CASSPRQASYEQYF
13,TRBV12-3/TRBV12-4,TRBJ2-1,CASKRRSYNEQFF
12,TRBV3-1/TRBV3-2,TRBJ1-1,CASSPDGGRAFF
15,TRBV5-1,TRBJ1-1,CASSLGGYSNTEAFF
14,TRBV28,TRBJ1-6,CASSTLSGGSPLHF
14,TRBV5-1,TRBJ2-5,CASSSGTGEKTQYF
15,TRBV10-1,TRBJ2-7,CASSSRGQGIGEQYF
20,TRBV3-1/TRBV3-2,TRBJ1-4,CASSQDPRTGIFTTNEKLFF
17,TRBV28,TRBJ2-1,CASSLDKGVGSYNEQFF
13,TRBV19,TRBJ1-6,CASSERGRSPLHF
14,TRBV6-6,TRBJ2-1,CASSFPSGYNEQFF
14,TRBV4-3,TRBJ2-1,CASSQRDLAGEKFF
17,TRBV6-6,TRBJ2-1,CASSPPTGTGPSNEQFF
16,TRBV28,TRBJ2-1,CASTTVRGGSYNEQFF
15,TRBV9,TRBJ1-3,CASSVGGDRRNTIYF
13,TRBV2,TRBJ2-7,CASSGGRGYEQYF
14,TRBV21-1,TRBJ2-5,CASSTRERKETQYF
14,TRBV5-5,TRBJ1-5,CASSWGQGPQPQHF
13,TRBV5-1,TRBJ2-3,CASSPLIADTQYF
14,TRBV7-9,TRBJ1-2,CASSLFGTGDGYTF
14,TRBV27,TRBJ1-5,CASSPRTAFWPQHF
14,TRBV2,TRBJ1-6,CASSGGSYNSPLHF
12,TRBV29-1,TRBJ2-3,CSVGRRADTQYF
14,TRBV5-6,TRBJ1-1,CASSLGDTGGTGAF
14,TRBV6-5,TRBJ1-4,CASSYAGANEKLFF
15,TRBV9,TRBJ1-1,CASSVDPGVNTEAFF
15,TRBV6-2/TRBV6-3,TRBJ2-3,CASRPPSGRSDTQYF
18,TRBV19,TRBJ2-3,CASSIATSGSMSTDTQYF
15,TRBV7-3,TRBJ2-1,CASSLRRGSYNEQFF
18,TRBV21-1,TRBJ2-2,CASSKRGPAKDDDGELFF
13,TRBV18,TRBJ1-2,CASSPGGQLTYTF
14,TRBV10-3,TRBJ1-1,CAISRTERNTEAFF
13,TRBV11-2,TRBJ1-1,CASSLGSSAEAFF
16,TRBV28,TRBJ1-4,CASSLGSVATNEKLFF
15,TRBV30,TRBJ1-5,CAWSVLGGINQPQHF
14,TRBV6-5,TRBJ1-1,CASSYSTGSTEAFF
17,TRBV19,TRBJ2-7,CASSISGLAEGDYEQYF
16,TRBV6-2/TRBV6-3,TRBJ2-7,CASSWIGGFSSYEQYF
17,TRBV21-1,TRBJ2-7,CASSKKESRDRGYEQYF
13,TRBV6-5,TRBJ2-7,CASSLPGSYEQYF
13,TRBV7-2,TRBJ2-1,CASRRGSYNEQFF
14,TRBV6-5,TRBJ2-3,CASSPGTGGVNKYF
14,TRBV2,TRBJ2-6,CATQGRAGANVLTF
15,TRBV30,TRBJ2-5,CAWSAPGQLLETQYF
15,TRBV28,TRBJ1-5,CASSQEGGSNQPQHF
13,TRBV19,TRBJ2-5,CARTRAGVGTQYF
16,TRBV6-2/TRBV6-3,TRBJ2-4,CASSYGAGVRENIQYF
13,TRBV7-2,TRBJ2-1,CASRWLAYGEQFF
14,TRBV3-1/TRBV3-2,TRBJ1-1,CASSHGGGNTEAFF